This T cell receptor (beta chain) was recorded in a study of cytomegalovirus exposure and HLA in healthy donors. Broader study findings: Across donors, presence/absence analyses took sequencing depth to be roughly uniform.

Germline V gene lookup returns CDR1 WNHNN and CDR2 SYGVQD (reference sequence). Trimming stripped 6 bases from V and 5 bases from J, with 22 bases between. The CDR3 has 16 residues. With regard to this clone: Its target is unknown.

Researchers ran the PCR with 60 Vbeta and 13 Jbeta primers. Original analysis: A later analysis tallied about 80 million unique TCR beta chains, 10 million to 12 million of them shared. TCRdb keeps only in-frame clones here, not all; method: immunoSEQ multiplex PCR. V and J calls and clone size come straight from that table; D and trimming were deduced from the DNA. The sample yields 100,000 to 150,000 clones, around three quarters seen once. The rearrangement uses TRBV10-1 and TRBJ2-5, with a tentative D call TRBD2 (7 bases). The clonotype comes from a man aged 25-40 years in good health and CMV-seropositive. Sequences were obtained from PBMCs. The CDR3 sequence: CASSPGEGGARETQYF. CDR3 in DNA: TGCGCCAGCAGCCCCGGCGAAGGGGGGGCCCGGGAGACCCAGTACTTC.